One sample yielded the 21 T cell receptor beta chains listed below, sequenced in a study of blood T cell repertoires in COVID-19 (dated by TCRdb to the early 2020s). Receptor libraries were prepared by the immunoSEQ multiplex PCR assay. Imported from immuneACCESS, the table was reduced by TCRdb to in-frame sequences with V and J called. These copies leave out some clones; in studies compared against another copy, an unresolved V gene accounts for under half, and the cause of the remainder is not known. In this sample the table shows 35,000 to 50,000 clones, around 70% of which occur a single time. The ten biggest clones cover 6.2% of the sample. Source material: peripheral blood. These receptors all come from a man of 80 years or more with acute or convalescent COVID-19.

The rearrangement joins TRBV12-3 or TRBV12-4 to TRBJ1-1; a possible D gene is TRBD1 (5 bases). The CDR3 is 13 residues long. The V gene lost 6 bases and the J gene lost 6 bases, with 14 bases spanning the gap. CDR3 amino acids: CASSLGGGPEAFF. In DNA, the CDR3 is TGTGCCAGCAGCCTGGGGGGTGGACCTGAAGCTTTCTTT.

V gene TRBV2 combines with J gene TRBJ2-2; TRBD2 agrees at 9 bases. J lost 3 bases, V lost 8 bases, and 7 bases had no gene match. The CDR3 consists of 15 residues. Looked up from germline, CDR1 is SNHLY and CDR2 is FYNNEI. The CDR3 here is CASSLSGSDTGELFF. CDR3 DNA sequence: TGTGCCAGCTCCCTTAGCGGGAGCGACACCGGGGAGCTGTTTTTT.

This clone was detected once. CDR3 protein: CASSMGLAGYEQYF. CDR3 coding DNA: TGTGCCAGTAGTATGGGACTAGCGGGATATGAGCAGTACTTC. This chain connects TRBV19 to TRBJ2-7; TRBD2 matches 13 bases. Per the germline V gene, CDR1 is LNHDA and CDR2 is SQIVND (reference sequence). The CDR3 loop spans 14 amino acids. With V trimmed by 3 bases and J by 7 bases, 3 bases remained unmatched.

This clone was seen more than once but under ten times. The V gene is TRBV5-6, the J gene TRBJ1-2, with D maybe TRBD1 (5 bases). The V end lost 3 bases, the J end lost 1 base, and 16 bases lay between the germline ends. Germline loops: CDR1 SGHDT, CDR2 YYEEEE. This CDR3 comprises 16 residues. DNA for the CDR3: TGTGCCAGCAGCTCCCTTGGGGCGGCCCTTAACTATGGCTACACCTTC. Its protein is CASSSLGAALNYGYTF.

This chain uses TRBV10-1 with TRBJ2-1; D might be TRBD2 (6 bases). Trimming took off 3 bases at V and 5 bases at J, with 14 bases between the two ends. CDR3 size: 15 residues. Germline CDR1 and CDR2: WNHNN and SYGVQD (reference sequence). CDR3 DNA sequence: TGCGCCAGCAGTGAAGGAGGGGTTGAGGACAATGAGCAGTTCTTC. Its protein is CASSEGGVEDNEQFF.

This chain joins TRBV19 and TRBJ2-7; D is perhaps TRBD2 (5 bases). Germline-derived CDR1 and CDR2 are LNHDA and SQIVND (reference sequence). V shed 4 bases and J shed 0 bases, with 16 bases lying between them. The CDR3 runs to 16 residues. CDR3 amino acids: CASSTNGRGSSYEQYF. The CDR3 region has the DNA TGTGCCAGTAGTACGAACGGTCGGGGAAGCTCCTACGAGCAGTACTTC.

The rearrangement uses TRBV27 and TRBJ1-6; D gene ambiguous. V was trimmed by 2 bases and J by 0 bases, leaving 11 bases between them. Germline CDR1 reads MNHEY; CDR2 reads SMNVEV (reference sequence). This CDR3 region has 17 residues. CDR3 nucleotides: TGTGCCAGCAGTTTAGAGCCCGTGAGCTCCTATAATTCACCCCTCCACTTT. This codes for CASSLEPVSSYNSPLHF.

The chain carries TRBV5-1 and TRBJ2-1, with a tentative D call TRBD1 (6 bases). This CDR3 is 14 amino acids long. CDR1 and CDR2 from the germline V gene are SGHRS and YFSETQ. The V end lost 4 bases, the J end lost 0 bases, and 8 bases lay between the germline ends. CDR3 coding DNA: TGCGCCAGCAGCATGGACAGCTCCTACAATGAGCAGTTCTTC. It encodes CASSMDSSYNEQFF.

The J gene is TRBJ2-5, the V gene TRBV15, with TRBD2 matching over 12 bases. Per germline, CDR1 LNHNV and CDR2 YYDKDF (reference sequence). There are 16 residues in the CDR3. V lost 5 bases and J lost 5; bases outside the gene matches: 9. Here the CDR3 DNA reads TGTGCCACCAGCGGTGGCCTAGCGGGGGGGCGGGAGACCCAGTACTTC. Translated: CATSGGLAGGRETQYF.

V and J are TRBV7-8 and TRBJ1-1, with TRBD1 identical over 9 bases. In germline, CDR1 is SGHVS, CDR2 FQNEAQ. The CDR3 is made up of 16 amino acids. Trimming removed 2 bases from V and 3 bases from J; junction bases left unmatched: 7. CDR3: CASSLPGQGAYTEAFF. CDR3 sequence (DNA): TGTGCCAGCAGCTTACCGGGACAGGGCGCCTACACTGAAGCTTTCTTT.

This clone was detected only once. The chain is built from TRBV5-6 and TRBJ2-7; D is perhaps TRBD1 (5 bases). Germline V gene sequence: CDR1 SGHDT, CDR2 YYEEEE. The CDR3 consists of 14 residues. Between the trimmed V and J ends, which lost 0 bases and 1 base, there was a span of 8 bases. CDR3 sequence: CASSLGRASYEQYF. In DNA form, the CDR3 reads TGTGCCAGCAGCTTGGGCAGGGCGTCCTACGAGCAGTACTTC.

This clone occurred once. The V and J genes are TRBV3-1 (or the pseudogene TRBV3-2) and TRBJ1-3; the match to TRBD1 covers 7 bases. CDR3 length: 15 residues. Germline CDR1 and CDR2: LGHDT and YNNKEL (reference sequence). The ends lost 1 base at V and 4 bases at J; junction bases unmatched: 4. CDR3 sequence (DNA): TGTGCCAGCAGCCAAGTGACGGGACAGGGAAACACCATATATTTT. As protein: CASSQVTGQGNTIYF.

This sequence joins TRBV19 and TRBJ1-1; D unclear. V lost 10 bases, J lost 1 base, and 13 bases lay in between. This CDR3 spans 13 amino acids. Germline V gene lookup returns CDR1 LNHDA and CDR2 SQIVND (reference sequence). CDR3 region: CATRGMTNTEAFF. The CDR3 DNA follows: TGTGCCACCCGAGGGATGACGAACACTGAAGCTTTCTTT.

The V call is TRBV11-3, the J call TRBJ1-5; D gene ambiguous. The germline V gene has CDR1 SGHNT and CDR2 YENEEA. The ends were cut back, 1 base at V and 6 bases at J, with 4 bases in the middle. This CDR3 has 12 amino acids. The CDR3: CASSLAGQPQHF. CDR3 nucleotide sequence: TGTGCCAGCAGCTTAGCAGGTCAGCCCCAGCATTTT.

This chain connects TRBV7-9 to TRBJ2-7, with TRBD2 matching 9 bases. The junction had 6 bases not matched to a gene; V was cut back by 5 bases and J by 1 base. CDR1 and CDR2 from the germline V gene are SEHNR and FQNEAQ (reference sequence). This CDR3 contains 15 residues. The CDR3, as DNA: TGTGCCAGCAGCCGTAGCGGGAGAAGGTCCTACGAGCAGTACTTC. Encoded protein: CASSRSGRRSYEQYF.

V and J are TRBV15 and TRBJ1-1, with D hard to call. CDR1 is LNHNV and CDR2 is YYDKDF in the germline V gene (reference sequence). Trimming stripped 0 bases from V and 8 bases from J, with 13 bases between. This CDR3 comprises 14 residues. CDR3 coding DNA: TGTGCCACCAGCAGAGATGGAGTAGGCGGGGAAGCTTTCTTT. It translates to CATSRDGVGGEAFF. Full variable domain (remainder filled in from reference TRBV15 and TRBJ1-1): DAMVIQNPRYQVTQFGKPVTLSCSQTLNHNVMYWYQQKSSQAPKLLFHYYDKDFNNEADTPDNFQSRRPNTSFCFLDIRSPGLGDTAMYLCATSRDGVGGEAFFGQGTRLTVV.

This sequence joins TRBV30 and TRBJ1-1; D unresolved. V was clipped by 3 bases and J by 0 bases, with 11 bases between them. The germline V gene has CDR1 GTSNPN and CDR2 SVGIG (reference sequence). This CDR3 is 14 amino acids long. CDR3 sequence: CAWREAGLNTEAFF. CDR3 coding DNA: TGTGCCTGGAGAGAGGCGGGCCTGAACACTGAAGCTTTCTTT.

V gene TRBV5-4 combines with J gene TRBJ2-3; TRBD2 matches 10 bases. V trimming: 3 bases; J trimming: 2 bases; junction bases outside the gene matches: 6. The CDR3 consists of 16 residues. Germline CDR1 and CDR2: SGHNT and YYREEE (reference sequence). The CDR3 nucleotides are TGTGCCAGCAGCTCACCGGGACTAGCGTCCACAGATACGCAGTATTTT. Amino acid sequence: CASSSPGLASTDTQYF.

Here the CDR3 reads CASSQDHSSYEQYF. The CDR3 coding sequence is TGTGCCAGCAGCCAAGATCACAGCTCCTACGAGCAGTACTTC. The chain combines TRBV3-1 (or the pseudogene TRBV3-2) with TRBJ2-7; D unclear. CDR1 is LGHDT, CDR2 YNNKEL, per germline (reference sequence). V was cut by 0 bases and J by 0 bases, with 6 bases left in between. The CDR3 is 14 residues long.

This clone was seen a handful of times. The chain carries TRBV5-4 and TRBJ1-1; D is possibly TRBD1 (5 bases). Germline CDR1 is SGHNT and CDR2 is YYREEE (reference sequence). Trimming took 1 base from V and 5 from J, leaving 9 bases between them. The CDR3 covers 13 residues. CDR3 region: CASSLIGVTEAFF. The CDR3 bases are TGTGCCAGCAGCTTGATAGGGGTTACTGAAGCTTTCTTT.

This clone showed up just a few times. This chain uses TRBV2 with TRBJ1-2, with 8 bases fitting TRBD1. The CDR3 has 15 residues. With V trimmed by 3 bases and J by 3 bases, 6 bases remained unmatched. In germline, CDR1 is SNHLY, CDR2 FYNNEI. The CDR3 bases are TGTGCCAGCAGTGAGGGGCAGGGGGCAGACTATGGCTACACCTTC. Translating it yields CASSEGQGADYGYTF.